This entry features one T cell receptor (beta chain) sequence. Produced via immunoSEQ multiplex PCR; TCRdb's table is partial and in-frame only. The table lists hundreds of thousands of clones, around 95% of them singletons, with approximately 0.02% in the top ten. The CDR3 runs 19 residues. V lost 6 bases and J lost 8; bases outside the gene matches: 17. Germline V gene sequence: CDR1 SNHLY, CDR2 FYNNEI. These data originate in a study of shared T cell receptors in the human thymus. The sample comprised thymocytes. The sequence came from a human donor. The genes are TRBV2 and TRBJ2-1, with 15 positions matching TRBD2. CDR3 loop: CASRGSGLAGGKGLHEQFF. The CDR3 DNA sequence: TGTGCCAGCAGGGGATCTGGACTAGCGGGAGGGAAGGGGTTGCATGAGCAGTTCTTC.